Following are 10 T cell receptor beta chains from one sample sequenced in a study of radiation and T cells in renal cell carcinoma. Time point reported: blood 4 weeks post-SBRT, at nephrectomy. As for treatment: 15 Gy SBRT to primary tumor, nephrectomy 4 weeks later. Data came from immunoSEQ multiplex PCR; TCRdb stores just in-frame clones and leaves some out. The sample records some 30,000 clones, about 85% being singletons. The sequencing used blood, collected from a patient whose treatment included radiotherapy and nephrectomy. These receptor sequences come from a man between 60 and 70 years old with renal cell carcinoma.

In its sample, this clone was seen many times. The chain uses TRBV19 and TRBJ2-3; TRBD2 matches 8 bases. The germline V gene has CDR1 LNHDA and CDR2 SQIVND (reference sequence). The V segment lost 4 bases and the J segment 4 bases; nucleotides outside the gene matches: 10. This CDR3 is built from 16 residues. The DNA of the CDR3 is TGTGCCAGTAGTAGCTCTAGCGGGTCACGGGCAGATACGCAGTATTTT. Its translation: CASSSSSGSRADTQYF.

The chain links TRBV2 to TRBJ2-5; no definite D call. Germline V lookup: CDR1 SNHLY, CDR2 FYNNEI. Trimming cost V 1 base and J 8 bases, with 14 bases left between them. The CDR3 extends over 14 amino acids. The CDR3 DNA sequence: TGTGCCAGCAGTGAAGACAGATCAACTATCACCCAGTACTTC. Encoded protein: CASSEDRSTITQYF.

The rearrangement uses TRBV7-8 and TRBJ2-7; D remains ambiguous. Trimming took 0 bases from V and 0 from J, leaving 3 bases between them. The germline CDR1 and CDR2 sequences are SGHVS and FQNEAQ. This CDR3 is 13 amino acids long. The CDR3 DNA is TGTGCCAGCAGCTTAGCCTCCTCCTACGAGCAGTACTTC. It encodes CASSLASSYEQYF.

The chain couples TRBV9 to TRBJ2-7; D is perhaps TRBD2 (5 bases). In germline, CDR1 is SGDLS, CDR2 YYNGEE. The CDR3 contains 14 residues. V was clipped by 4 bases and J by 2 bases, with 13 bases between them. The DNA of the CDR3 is TGTGCCAGCAGCCCAGAGAGGGTACCCTACGAGCAGTACTTC. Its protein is CASSPERVPYEQYF.

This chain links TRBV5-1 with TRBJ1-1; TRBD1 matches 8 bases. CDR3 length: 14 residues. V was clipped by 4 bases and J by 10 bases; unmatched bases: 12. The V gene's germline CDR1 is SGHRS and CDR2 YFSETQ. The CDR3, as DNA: TGCGCCAGCAGCCTAGAAGGGACAGGTCGCGGAGCTTTCTTT. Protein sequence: CASSLEGTGRGAFF.

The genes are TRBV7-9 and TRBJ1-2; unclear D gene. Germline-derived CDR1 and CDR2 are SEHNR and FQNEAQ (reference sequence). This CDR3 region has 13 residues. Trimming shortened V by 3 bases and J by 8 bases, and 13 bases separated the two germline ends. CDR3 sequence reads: CASSFRAGRGYTF. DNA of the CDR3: TGTGCCAGCAGCTTTCGGGCGGGGAGGGGCTACACCTTC. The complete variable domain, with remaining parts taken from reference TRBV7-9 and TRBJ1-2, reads DTGVSQNPRHKITKRGQNVTFRCDPISEHNRLYWYRQTLGQGPEFLTYFQNEAQLEKSRLLSDRFSAERPKGSFSTLEIQRTEQGDSAMYLCASSFRAGRGYTFGSGTRLTVV.

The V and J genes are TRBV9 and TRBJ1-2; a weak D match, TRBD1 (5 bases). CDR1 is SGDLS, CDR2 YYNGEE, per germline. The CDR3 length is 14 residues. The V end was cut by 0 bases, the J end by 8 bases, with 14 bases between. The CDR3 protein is CASSVEASQGGYTF. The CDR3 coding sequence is TGTGCCAGCAGCGTAGAGGCCAGCCAGGGAGGCTACACCTTC. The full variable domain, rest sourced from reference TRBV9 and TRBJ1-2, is DSGVTQTPKHLITATGQRVTLRCSPRSGDLSVYWYQQSLDQGLQFLIQYYNGEERAKGNILERFSAQQFPDLHSELNLSSLELGDSALYFCASSVEASQGGYTFGSGTRLTVV.

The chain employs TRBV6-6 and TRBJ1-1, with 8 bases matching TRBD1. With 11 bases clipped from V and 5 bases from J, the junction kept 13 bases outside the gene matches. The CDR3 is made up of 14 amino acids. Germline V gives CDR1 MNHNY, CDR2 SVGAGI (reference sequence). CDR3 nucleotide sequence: TGTGCCGCTATTCAGGGGGCGCCGGGGACTGAAGCTTTCTTT. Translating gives CAAIQGAPGTEAFF.

CDR3 region: CASSGTGTGTVQETQYF. The CDR3 region has the DNA TGTGCCAGCAGCGGAACCGGGACAGGTACCGTCCAAGAGACCCAGTACTTC. This chain links TRBV9 with TRBJ2-5, with 8 nucleotides matching TRBD1. Germline CDR1 reads SGDLS; CDR2 reads YYNGEE. The CDR3 runs 17 residues. J was trimmed by 1 base and V by 3 bases; bases with no gene match: 11.

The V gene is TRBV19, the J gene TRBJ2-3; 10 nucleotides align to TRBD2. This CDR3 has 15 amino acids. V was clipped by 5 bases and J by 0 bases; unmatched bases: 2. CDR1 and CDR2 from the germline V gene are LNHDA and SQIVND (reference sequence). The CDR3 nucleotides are TGTGCCAGTAGTGTGACTAGCGGGAGCACAGATACGCAGTATTTT. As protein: CASSVTSGSTDTQYF.